A single sample gave rise to the 15 T cell receptor beta chains below, sequenced in a study of metastatic and nonmetastatic thyroid tumors. Treatment of any kind had been given to no patient before thyroid surgery. TCRdb reassembled clones from the PCR reads with MiXCR. This table has some 17,000 clones, approximately 23% appearing once. Input material: adjacent normal tissue. The receptors were sampled from a female donor with papillary thyroid cancer or a benign thyroid nodule (not recorded which). Some clones in this sample may be carry-over from other donors' samples.

The chain couples TRBV20-1 to TRBJ2-2; the match to TRBD1 covers 8 bases. Germline CDR1 is DFQATT and CDR2 is SNEGSKA (reference sequence). This CDR3 is built from 12 residues. Trimming removed 4 bases from V and 6 bases from J; junction bases left unmatched: 1. In nucleotides, the CDR3 is TGCAGTGCTAAACAGGGGGCCGGGGAGCTGTTTTTT. It yields the protein CSAKQGAGELFF.

Within the sample, this clone is medium-sized. This chain joins TRBV5-1 and TRBJ2-7, with 11 bases identical to TRBD2. The V gene's germline CDR1 is SGHRS and CDR2 YFSETQ. This CDR3 spans 15 amino acids. V shed 5 bases and J 3 bases; nucleotides not matched to a gene: 7. The CDR3 is CASRLAGDFFYEQYF. CDR3 in DNA: TGCGCCAGCAGACTAGCGGGGGACTTTTTCTACGAGCAGTACTTC.

This clone appeared a few times. The chain carries TRBV28 and TRBJ2-1; D may be TRBD1 or TRBD2 (5 bases each). The V gene lost 2 bases and the J gene lost 1 base, with 9 bases spanning the gap. The CDR3 runs to 15 residues. CDR1 and CDR2 (germline): MDHEN, SYDVKM. The CDR3 is CASSLGGRSYNEQFF. The DNA of the CDR3 is TGTGCCAGCAGTTTAGGGGGAAGGTCCTACAATGAGCAGTTCTTC.

Of note for this clone: The junction shows a germline mismatch at one end, possibly a read error. The V gene is TRBV29-1, the J gene TRBJ2-3; 9 bases map to TRBD2. CDR1 SQVTM and CDR2 ANQGSEA come from the germline V gene. The length of the CDR3 is 16 residues. In DNA, the CDR3 is TGCAGCTTTGCGGGGGGGGGCGGGACGGCCCTTTATACTCAGTATTTT. Amino acids: CSFAGGGGTALYTQYF.

This clone has more than one count but fewer than ten. This chain links TRBV5-4 with TRBJ2-7; D uncertain. V was shortened by 2 bases and J by 2 bases, with 11 bases between the two germline ends. This CDR3 comprises 14 residues. Germline V gives CDR1 SGHNT, CDR2 YYREEE (reference sequence). DNA of the CDR3: TGTGCCAGCAGCTTATCGGAGCTCCCCTACGAGCAGTACTTC. Translating it yields CASSLSELPYEQYF.

As to this clone: As the CDR3 is not closed by the conserved phenylalanine or tryptophan, this likely results from a read error. The rearrangement joins TRBV10-3 to TRBJ1-1; maybe TRBD1 (5 bases). Germline V lookup: CDR1 ENHRY, CDR2 SYGVKD. The V end was cut by 11 bases, the J end by 3 bases, with 13 bases between. This CDR3 comprises 12 residues. The CDR3 loop is CAASAGDTEAFI. Written as DNA, the CDR3 is TGTGCCGCCAGCGCGGGGGACACTGAAGCTTTCATT.

This clone was detected only a few times. The rearrangement uses TRBV19 and TRBJ1-1; 7 bases align to TRBD1. Germline V gives CDR1 LNHDA, CDR2 SQIVND (reference sequence). V dropped 5 bases and J dropped 5; count of bases not matched to a gene: 8. The CDR3 is 14 residues long. The CDR3 here is CASSFTGARTEAFF. The CDR3 nucleotides are TGTGCCAGTAGTTTCACAGGGGCGAGGACTGAAGCTTTCTTT.

This sequence joins TRBV27 and TRBJ1-2, with 10 positions matching TRBD1. The germline CDR1 and CDR2 sequences are MNHEY and SMNVEV (reference sequence). J was trimmed by 2 bases and V by 3 bases; bases with no gene match: 6. The CDR3 length is 16 residues. The CDR3 reads CASSFFPGQGNYGYTF. The CDR3 DNA follows: TGTGCCAGCAGTTTTTTCCCGGGACAGGGGAACTATGGCTACACCTTC.

The chain carries TRBV20-1 and TRBJ2-1; 15 bases fit TRBD2. With 6 bases clipped from V and 0 bases from J, the junction kept 6 bases outside the gene matches. CDR1 DFQATT and CDR2 SNEGSKA come from the germline V gene (reference sequence). This CDR3 has 17 amino acids. The CDR3 nucleotides are TGCAGTGCCGTCGGGACTAGCGGGAGGATCTCCTACAATGAGCAGTTCTTC. Translating it yields CSAVGTSGRISYNEQFF.

This clone was seen only a few times. The chain uses TRBV6-1 and TRBJ2-7; D gene unclear. The germline V gene has CDR1 MNHNS and CDR2 SASEGT. CDR3 length: 12 residues. V lost 4 bases and J 3 bases, leaving 7 bases between the germline ends. The CDR3 coding sequence is TGTGCCAGCAGTGCTCTTCTCTACGAGCAGTACTTC. It codes for CASSALLYEQYF.

This clone is labeled as medium-sized (0.01 to 0.1%). The J gene is TRBJ2-7, the V gene TRBV10-1; 9 positions agree with TRBD2. The CDR3 is 15 residues long. V was pared by 3 bases and J by 6 bases, with 9 bases of the junction left unmatched. Germline V lookup: CDR1 WNHNN, CDR2 SYGVQD (reference sequence). The DNA of the CDR3 is TGCGCCAGCAGTGAAAAAGCGCGGGAGGGCTCCGAGCAGTACTTC. Translation: CASSEKAREGSEQYF.

The J gene is TRBJ1-2, the V gene TRBV5-8; D ambiguous. CDR1 and CDR2 from the germline V gene are SGHTS and YDEGEE. The length of the CDR3 is 14 residues. Trimming removed 0 bases at V and 5 bases at J, with 11 bases between. The CDR3 protein is CASSLGGVRYGYTF. The CDR3 nucleotides are TGTGCCAGCAGCTTGGGCGGGGTTCGGTATGGCTACACCTTC. The whole variable domain, remainder taken from reference TRBV5-8 and TRBJ1-2, is EAGVTQSPTHLIKTRGQQATLRCSPISGHTSVYWYQQALGLGLQFLLWYDEGEERNRGNFPPRFSGRQFPNYSSELNVNALELEDSALYLCASSLGGVRYGYTFGSGTRLTVV.

By sample fraction, this clone is medium-sized. This chain joins TRBV2 and TRBJ2-1; no reliable D call. CDR1 is SNHLY and CDR2 is FYNNEI in the germline V gene. The CDR3 extends over 11 amino acids. Trimming pared 1 base from V and 7 bases from J, leaving 2 bases between. The CDR3 DNA is TGTGCCAGCAGTGAAGTTAATGAGCAGTTCTTC. This translates into CASSEVNEQFF. The full variable domain, with the rest looked up from reference TRBV2 and TRBJ2-1, is EPEVTQTPSHQVTQMGQEVILRCVPISNHLYFYWYRQILGQKVEFLVSFYNNEISEKSEIFDDQFSVERPDGSNFTLKIRSTKLEDSAMYFCASSEVNEQFFGPGTRLTVL.

This clone has a count of ten or more. The chain recombines TRBV5-8 with TRBJ1-2; D remains ambiguous. Germline assignment: CDR1 SGHTS and CDR2 YDEGEE. With 0 bases removed from V and 2 bases from J, the gap between germline ends came to 8 bases. The CDR3 loop spans 14 amino acids. The CDR3 sequence is CASSLEFPNYGYTF. As DNA, the CDR3 is TGTGCCAGCAGCTTGGAATTTCCCAACTATGGCTACACCTTC.

This chain links TRBV19 with TRBJ2-7; no clear D gene. The CDR3 sequence is 13 residues long. Germline lookup yields CDR1 LNHDA and CDR2 SQIVND (reference sequence). V lost 2 bases and J 5 bases, leaving 10 bases between the germline ends. The CDR3 region is CASSISVKDEQYF. The CDR3 DNA reads TGTGCCAGTAGTATATCAGTTAAGGACGAGCAGTACTTC.